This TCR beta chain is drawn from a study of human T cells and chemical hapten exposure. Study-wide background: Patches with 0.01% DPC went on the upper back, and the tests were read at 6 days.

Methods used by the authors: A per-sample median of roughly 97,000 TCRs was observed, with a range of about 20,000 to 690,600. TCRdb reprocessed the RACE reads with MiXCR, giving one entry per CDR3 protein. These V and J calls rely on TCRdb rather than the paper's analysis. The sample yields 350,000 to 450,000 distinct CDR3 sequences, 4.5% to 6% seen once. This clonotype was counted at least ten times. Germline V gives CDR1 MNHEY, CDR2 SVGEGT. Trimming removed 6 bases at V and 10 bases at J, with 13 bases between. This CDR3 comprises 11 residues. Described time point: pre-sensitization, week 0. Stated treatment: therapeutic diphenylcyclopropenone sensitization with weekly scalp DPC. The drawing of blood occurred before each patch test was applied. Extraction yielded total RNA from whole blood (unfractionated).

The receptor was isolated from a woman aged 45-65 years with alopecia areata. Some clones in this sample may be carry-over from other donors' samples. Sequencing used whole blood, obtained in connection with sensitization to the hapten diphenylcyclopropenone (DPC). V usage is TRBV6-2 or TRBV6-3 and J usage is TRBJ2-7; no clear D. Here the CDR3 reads CASSNLVGQYF. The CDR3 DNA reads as TGTGCCAGCAGCAATTTAGTGGGACAGTACTTC.